The clone carrying this T cell receptor (beta chain) came up a few times. 13 Jbeta primers and 60 Vbeta primers were used for the PCR. Libraries were prepared by immunoSEQ multiplex PCR; TCRdb keeps only in-frame clonotypes and omits some of them. The table includes some 200,000 clones, 65% to 85% detected once. This specimen belongs to a study of cytomegalovirus exposure and HLA in healthy donors. Germline V lookup: CDR1 SGHRS, CDR2 YFSETQ. V lost 4 bases to trimming and J lost 1 base; unmatched junction nucleotides: 4. The CDR3 is 14 amino acids. V and J are TRBV5-1 and TRBJ2-7; 8 bases align to TRBD2. The receptor was derived from a female donor in good health and CMV-seronegative. Sequencing was done on a sample of PBMCs. The CDR3 bases are TGCGCCAGCAGCCCGGGACTAGGGTCCTACGAGCAGTACTTC. This translates into CASSPGLGSYEQYF.